This record covers a single T cell receptor beta chain. Its antigen is currently unknown. Here immunoSEQ multiplex PCR was the method, and the copy in TCRdb shows in-frame clones only, minus some. The profile covers over 140,000 clones, with 80% to 95% appearing a single time and around 5.1% taken by the ten largest. This entry is derived from a study of T cell responses to AZD1222 COVID-19 vaccine. Study observations and caveats: The study sampled repertoires only after the peak T cell response. With dominance at 160-218 and 743-854, vaccine-associated CD4 TCRs spanned spike.

The receptor's source is an adult in good health. This sample comprised peripheral blood, obtained on day 0 of AZD1222 vaccination.

In DNA form, the CDR3 reads TGTGCCAGCAGCTTGGCCGGGGGTGAGGGGAATGAGCAGTTCTTC. Its protein is CASSLAGGEGNEQFF. The chain uses TRBV5-6 and TRBJ2-1; D might be TRBD2 (6 bases). Germline loops: CDR1 SGHDT, CDR2 YYEEEE. V lost 0 bases and J 7 bases, leaving 14 bases between the germline ends. The CDR3 totals 15 residues.